This TCR beta chain was sequenced in a study of T cells after yellow fever vaccination. About the study: The authors prepared low-cell-number fractions using SMART-Seq v4 Ultra Low Input. Study-level results: FACS-sorted repertoires could contain abundant clonotypes contaminating from the bulk population. Most clones from primary vaccination were detected again post-booster (about 96% CD4, 88% CD8).

The length of the CDR3 is 14 residues. CDR1 SGHAT and CDR2 FQNNGV come from the germline V gene. Trimming removed 3 bases from V and 7 bases from J, with 13 bases in between. This clonotype occurred a few times. The antigen remains undetermined. The authors made TCR cDNA by 5'RACE template switching, adding a universal primer site and UMIs. In TCRdb, the 5' RACE reads were re-called with MiXCR into one record per CDR3 protein. This sample has about 220,000 distinct CDR3 sequences; more than 3% occur once, and the top ten carry approximately 3%. The source is a man aged 18 to 30 who received the YFV17D yellow fever vaccine. This chain uses TRBV11-2 with TRBJ1-5, with a tentative D call TRBD1 (5 bases). Here the sequenced sample was CD4+ T cells sorted from PBMCs, taken 10 days after the yellow fever booster vaccination. The CDR3 region is CASSLTQGNQPQHF. The DNA of the CDR3 is TGTGCCAGCAGCTTGACTCAGGGAAACCAGCCCCAGCATTTT.